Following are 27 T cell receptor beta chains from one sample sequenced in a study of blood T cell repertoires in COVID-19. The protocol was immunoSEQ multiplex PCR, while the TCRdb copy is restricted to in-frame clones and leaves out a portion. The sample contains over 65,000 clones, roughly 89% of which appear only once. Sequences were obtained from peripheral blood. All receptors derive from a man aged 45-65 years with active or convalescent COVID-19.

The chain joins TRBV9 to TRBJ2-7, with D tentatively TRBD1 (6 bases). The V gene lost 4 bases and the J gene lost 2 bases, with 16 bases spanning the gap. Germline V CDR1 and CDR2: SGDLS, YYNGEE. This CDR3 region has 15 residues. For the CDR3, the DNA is TGTGCCAGCAGCCCCCGGTTCCAGGGGCCCTACGAGCAGTACTTC. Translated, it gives CASSPRFQGPYEQYF.

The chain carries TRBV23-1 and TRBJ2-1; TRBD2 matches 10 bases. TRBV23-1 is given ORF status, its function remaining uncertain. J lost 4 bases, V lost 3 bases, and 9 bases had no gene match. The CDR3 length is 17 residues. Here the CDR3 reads CASSQSPGTSAYNEQFF. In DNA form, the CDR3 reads TGCGCCAGCAGTCAGTCTCCTGGGACTAGCGCTTACAATGAGCAGTTCTTC.

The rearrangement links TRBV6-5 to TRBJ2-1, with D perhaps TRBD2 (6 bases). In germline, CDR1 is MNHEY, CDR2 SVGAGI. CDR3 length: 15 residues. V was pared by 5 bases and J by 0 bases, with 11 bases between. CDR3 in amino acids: CASSRAGYSYNEQFF. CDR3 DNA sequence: TGTGCCAGCAGTCGTGCGGGATACTCCTACAATGAGCAGTTCTTC.

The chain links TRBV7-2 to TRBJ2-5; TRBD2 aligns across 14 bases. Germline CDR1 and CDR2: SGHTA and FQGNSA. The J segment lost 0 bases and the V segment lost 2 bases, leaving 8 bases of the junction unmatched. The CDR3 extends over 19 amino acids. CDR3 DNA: TGTGCCAGCAGCTTAAGACTAGCGGGGGGGACGCGGTACCAAGAGACCCAGTACTTC. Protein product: CASSLRLAGGTRYQETQYF.

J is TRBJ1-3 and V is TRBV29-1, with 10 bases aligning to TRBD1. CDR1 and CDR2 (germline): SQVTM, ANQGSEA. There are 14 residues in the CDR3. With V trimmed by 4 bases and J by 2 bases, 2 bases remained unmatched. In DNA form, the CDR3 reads TGCAGCGTTGTTGGGACAGGGGCTGGAAACACCATATATTTT. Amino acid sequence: CSVVGTGAGNTIYF.

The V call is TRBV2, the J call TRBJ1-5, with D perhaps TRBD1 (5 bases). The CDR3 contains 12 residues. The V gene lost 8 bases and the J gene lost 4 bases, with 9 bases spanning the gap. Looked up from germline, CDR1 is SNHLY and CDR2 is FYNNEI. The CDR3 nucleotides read TGTGCCAGCGCCGACAGTAATCAGCCCCAGCATTTT. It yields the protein CASADSNQPQHF.

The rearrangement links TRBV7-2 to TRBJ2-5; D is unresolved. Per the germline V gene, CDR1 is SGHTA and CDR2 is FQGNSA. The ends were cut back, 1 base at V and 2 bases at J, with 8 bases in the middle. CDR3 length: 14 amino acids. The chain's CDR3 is CASSLVYTQETQYF. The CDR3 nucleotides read TGTGCCAGCAGCTTAGTGTACACGCAAGAGACCCAGTACTTC.

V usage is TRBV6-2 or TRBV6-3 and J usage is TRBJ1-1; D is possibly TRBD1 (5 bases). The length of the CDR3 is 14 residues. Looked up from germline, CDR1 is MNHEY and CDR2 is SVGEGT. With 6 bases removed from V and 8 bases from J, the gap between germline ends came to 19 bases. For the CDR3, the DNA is TGTGCCAGCAGCCCGCGGGGCACGAGATCCGAAGCTTTCTTT. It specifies CASSPRGTRSEAFF.

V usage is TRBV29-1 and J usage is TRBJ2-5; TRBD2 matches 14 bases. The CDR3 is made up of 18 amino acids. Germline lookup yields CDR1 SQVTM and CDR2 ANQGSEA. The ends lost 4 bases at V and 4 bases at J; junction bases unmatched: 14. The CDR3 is CSVAGLAGGSDSGETQYF. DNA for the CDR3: TGCAGCGTTGCTGGACTAGCGGGAGGCAGTGACTCTGGAGAGACCCAGTACTTC.

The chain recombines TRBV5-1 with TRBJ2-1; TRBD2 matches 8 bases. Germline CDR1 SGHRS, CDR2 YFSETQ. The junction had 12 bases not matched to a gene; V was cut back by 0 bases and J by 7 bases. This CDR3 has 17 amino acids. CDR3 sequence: CASSLAAAGVTGNEQFF. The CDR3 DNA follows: TGCGCCAGCAGCTTGGCCGCAGCGGGAGTGACGGGAAATGAGCAGTTCTTC.

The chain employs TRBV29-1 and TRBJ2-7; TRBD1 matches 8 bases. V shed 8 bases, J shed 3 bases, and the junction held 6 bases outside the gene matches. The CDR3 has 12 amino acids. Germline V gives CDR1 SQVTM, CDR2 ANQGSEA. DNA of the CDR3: TGCAGCATACGGACAGGGTACTACGAGCAGTACTTC. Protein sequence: CSIRTGYYEQYF.

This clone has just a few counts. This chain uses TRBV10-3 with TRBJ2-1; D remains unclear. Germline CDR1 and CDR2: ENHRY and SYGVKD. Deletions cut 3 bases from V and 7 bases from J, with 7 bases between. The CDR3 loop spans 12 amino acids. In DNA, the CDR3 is TGTGCCATCAGTGACAGAGGAAATGAGCAGTTCTTC. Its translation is CAISDRGNEQFF.

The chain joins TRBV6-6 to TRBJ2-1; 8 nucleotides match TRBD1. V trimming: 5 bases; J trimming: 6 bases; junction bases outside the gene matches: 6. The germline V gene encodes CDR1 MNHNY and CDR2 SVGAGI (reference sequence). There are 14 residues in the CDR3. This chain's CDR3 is CASSHRTGTNEQFF. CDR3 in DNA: TGTGCCAGCAGTCACCGGACAGGGACCAATGAGCAGTTCTTC.

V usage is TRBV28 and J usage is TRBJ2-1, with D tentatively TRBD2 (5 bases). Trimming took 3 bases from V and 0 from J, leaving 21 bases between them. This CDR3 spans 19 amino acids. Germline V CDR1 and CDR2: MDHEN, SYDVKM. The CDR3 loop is CASSFFPSSGRSSYNEQFF. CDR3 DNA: TGTGCCAGCAGTTTCTTTCCCTCGAGCGGCCGCAGCTCCTACAATGAGCAGTTCTTC. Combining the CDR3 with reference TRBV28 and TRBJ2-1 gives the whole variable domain DVKVTQSSRYLVKRTGEKVFLECVQDMDHENMFWYRQDPGLGLRLIYFSYDVKMKEKGDIPEGYSVSREKKERFSLILESASTNQTSMYLCASSFFPSSGRSSYNEQFFGPGTRLTVL.

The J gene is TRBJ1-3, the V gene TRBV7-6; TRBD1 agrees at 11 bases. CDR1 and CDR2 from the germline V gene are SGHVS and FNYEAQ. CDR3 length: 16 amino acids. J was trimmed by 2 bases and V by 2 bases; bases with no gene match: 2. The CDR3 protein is CASSLRTGGTGNTIYF. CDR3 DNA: TGTGCCAGCAGCTTAAGGACAGGGGGCACTGGAAACACCATATATTTT.

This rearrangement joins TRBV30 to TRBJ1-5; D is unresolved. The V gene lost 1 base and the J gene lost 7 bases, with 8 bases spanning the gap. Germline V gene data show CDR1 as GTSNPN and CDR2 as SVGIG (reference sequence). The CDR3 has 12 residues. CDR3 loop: CAWSDGSQPQHF. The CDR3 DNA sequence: TGTGCCTGGAGTGACGGTTCGCAGCCCCAGCATTTT.

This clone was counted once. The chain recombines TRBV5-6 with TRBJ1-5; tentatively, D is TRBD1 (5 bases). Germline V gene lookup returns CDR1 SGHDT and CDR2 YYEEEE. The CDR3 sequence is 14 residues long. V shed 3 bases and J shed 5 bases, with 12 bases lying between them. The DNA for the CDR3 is TGTGCCAGCAGCTCCGGGGGGGTACATCAGCCCCAGCATTTT. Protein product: CASSSGGVHQPQHF.

The CDR3 spells CASSLTGDTQYF. As DNA, the CDR3 is TGTGCCAGCAGCTTAACCGGAGATACGCAGTATTTT. The chain joins TRBV7-2 to TRBJ2-3; D gene ambiguous. V gave up 2 bases and J gave up 5 bases, with 5 bases separating them. CDR3 length: 12 amino acids. CDR1 and CDR2 (germline): SGHTA, FQGNSA.

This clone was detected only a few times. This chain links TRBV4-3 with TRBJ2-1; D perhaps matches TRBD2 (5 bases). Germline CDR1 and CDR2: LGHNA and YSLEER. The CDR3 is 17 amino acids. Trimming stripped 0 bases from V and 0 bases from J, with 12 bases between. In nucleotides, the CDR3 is TGCGCCAGCAGCCAAGATATTCTGAGCGGCTCCTACAATGAGCAGTTCTTC. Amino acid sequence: CASSQDILSGSYNEQFF.

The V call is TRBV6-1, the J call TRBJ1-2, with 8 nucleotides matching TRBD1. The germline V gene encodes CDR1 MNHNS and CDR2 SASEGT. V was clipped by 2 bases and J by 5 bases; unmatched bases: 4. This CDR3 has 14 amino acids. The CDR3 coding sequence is TGTGCCAGCAGTGAAAGGGGACAGGTATATGGCTACACCTTC. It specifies CASSERGQVYGYTF.

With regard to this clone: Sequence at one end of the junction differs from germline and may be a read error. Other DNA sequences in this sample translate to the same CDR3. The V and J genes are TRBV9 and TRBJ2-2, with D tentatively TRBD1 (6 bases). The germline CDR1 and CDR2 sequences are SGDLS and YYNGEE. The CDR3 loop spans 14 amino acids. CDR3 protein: CASSPPRGTGELFF. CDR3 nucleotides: TGTGCCAGCAGCCCCCCCAGGGGCACCGGGGAACTGTTTTTT. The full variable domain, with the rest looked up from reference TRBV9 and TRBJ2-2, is DSGVTQTPKHLITATGQRVTLRCSPRSGDLSVYWYQQSLDQGLQFLIQYYNGEERAKGNILERFSAQQFPDLHSELNLSSLELGDSALYFCASSPPRGTGELFFGEGSRLTVL.

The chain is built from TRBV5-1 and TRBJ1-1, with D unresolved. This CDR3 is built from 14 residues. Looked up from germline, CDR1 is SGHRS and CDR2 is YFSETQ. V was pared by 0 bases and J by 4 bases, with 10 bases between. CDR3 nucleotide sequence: TGCGCCAGCAGCTTGGCTTTGGAGGGCACTGAAGCTTTCTTT. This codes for CASSLALEGTEAFF. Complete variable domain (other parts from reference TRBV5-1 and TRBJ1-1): KAGVTQTPRYLIKTRGQQVTLSCSPISGHRSVSWYQQTPGQGLQFLFEYFSETQRNKGNFPGRFSGRQFSNSRSEMNVSTLELGDSALYLCASSLALEGTEAFFGQGTRLTVV.

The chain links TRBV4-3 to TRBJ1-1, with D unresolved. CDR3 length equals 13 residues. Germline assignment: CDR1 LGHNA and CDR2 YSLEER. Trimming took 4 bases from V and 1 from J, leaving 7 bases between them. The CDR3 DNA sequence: TGCGCCAGCAGCCTCCAGGCGAACACTGAAGCTTTCTTT. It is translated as CASSLQANTEAFF.

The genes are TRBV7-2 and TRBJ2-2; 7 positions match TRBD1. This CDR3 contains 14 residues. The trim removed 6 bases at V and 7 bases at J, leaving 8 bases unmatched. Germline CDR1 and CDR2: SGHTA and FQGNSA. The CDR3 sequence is CASRMGTAIGELFF. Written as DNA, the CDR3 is TGTGCCAGCAGAATGGGGACAGCGATCGGGGAGCTGTTTTTT.

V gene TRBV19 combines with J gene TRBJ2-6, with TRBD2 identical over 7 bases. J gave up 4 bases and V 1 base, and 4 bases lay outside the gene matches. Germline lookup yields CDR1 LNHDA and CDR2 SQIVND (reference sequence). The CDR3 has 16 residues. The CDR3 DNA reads TGTGCCAGTAGTATAGGTTGGACTAGGGGGGCCAACGTCCTGACTTTC. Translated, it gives CASSIGWTRGANVLTF.

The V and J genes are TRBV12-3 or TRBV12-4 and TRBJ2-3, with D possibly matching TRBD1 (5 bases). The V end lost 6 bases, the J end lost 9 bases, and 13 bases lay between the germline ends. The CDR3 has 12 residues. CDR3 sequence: CASSQGLETQYF. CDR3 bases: TGTGCCAGCAGCCAGGGCTTAGAGACGCAGTATTTT.

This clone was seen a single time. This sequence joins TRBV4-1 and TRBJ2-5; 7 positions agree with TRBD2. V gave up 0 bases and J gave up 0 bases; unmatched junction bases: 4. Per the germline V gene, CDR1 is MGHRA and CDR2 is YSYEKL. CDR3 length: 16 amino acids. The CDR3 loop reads CASSQDWGGYQETQYF. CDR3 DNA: TGCGCCAGCAGCCAAGATTGGGGGGGGTACCAAGAGACCCAGTACTTC.